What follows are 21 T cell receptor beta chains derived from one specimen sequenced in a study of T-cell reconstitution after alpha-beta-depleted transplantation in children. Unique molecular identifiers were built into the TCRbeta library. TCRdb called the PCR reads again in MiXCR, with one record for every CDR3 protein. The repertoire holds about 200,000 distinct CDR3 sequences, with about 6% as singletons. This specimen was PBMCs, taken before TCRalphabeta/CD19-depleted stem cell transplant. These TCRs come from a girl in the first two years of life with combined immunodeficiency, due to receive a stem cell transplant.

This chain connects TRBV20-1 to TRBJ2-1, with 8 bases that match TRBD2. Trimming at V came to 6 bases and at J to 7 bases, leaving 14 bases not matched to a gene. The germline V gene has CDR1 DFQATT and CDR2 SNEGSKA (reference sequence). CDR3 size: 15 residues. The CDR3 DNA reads TGCAGTGCCCGAACACTAGCGGAAGCAGCTAATGAGCAGTTCTTC. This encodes CSARTLAEAANEQFF.

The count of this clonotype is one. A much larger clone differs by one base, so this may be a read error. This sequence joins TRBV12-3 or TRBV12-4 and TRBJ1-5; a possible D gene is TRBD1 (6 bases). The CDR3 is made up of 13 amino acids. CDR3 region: CASVQGYNQAQHF. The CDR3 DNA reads TGTGCCAGCGTTCAGGGGTACAATCAGGCCCAGCATTTT.

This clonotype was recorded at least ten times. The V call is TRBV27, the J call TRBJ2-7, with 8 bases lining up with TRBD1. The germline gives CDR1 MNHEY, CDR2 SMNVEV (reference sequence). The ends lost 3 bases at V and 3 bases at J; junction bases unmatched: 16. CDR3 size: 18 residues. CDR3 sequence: CASSFRPNTGGGLYEQYF. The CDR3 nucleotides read TGTGCCAGCAGTTTTCGACCCAATACAGGGGGAGGCCTCTACGAGCAGTACTTC.

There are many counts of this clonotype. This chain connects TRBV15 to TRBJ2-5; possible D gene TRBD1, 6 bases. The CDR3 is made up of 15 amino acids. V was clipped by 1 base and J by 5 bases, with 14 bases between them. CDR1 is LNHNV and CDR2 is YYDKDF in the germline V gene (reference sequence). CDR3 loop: CATSRGGLGGETQYF. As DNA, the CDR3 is TGTGCCACCAGCAGAGGGGGGCTAGGTGGGGAGACCCAGTACTTC.

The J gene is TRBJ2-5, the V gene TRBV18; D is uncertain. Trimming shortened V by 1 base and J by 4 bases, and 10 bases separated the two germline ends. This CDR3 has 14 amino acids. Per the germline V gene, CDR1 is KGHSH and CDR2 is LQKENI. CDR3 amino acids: CASSPRQALETQYF. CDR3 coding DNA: TGTGCCAGCTCACCACGTCAGGCGCTAGAGACCCAGTACTTC.

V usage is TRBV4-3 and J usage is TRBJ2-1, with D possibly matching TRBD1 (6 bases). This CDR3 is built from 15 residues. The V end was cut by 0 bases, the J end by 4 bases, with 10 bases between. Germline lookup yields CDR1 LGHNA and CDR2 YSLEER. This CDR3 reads CASSQEGALYNEQFF. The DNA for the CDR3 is TGCGCCAGCAGCCAAGAGGGGGCCCTTTACAATGAGCAGTTCTTC.

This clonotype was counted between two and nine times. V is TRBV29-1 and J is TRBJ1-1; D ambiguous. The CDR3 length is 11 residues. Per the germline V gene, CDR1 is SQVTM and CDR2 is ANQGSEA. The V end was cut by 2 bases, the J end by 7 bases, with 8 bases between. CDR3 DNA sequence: TGCAGCGTTGAATCCCCGGGTGAAGCTTTCTTT. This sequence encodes CSVESPGEAFF.

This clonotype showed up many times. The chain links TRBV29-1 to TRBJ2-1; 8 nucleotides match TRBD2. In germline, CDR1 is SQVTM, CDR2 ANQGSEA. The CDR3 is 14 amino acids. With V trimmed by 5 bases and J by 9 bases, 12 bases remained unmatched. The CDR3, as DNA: TGCAGCGTTCCAAAATTCCAGCGGGAGCCTGAGCAGTTCTTC. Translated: CSVPKFQREPEQFF.

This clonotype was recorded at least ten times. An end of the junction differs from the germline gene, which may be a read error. CDR3 sequence reads: CASSPDTVELFF. The CDR3 nucleotides read TGTGCCAGCAGCCCCGACACCGTGGAGCTGTTTTTT. This chain joins TRBV7-3 and TRBJ2-2; D is undetermined. This CDR3 is built from 12 residues. Germline CDR1 reads SGHTA; CDR2 reads FQGTGA.

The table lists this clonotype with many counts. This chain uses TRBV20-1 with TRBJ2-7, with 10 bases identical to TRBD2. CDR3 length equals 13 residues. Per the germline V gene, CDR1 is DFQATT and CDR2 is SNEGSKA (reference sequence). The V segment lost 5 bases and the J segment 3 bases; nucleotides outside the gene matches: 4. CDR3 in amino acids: CSAPRTSGYEQYF. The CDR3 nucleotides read TGCAGTGCTCCTCGGACTAGCGGCTACGAGCAGTACTTC.

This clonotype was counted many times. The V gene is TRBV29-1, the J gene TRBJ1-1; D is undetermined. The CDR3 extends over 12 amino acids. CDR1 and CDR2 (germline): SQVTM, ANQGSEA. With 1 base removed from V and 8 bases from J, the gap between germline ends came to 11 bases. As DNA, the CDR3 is TGCAGCGTTGAAGTTCGGGCGAGGGAAGCTTTCTTT. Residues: CSVEVRAREAFF.

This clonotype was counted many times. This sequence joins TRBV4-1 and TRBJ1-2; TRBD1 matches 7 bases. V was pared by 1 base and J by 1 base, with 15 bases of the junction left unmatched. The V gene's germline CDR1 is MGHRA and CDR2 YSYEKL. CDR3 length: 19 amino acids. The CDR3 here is CASSQATGTVTILNYGYTF. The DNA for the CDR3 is TGCGCCAGCAGCCAAGCGACCGGGACAGTTACTATCCTTAACTATGGCTACACCTTC.

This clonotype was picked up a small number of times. CDR3: CASSRVGHNNEQFF. The CDR3 nucleotides read TGTGCCAGCAGCCGGGTCGGTCACAACAATGAGCAGTTCTTC. The rearrangement uses TRBV5-6 and TRBJ2-1; no reliable D call. The V end was cut by 4 bases, the J end by 5 bases, with 13 bases between. The germline V gene encodes CDR1 SGHDT and CDR2 YYEEEE. This CDR3 contains 14 residues. The variable domain in full, with the rest retrieved from reference TRBV5-6 and TRBJ2-1, is DAGVTQSPTHLIKTRGQQVTLRCSPKSGHDTVSWYQQALGQGPQFIFQYYEEEERQRGNFPDRFSGHQFPNYSSELNVNALLLGDSALYLCASSRVGHNNEQFFGPGTRLTVL.

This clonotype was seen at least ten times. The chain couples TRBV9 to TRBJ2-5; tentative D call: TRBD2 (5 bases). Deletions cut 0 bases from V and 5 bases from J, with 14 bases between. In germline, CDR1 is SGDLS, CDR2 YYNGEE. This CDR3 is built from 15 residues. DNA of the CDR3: TGTGCCAGCAGCGTAGGGCTAGCTGGAGTGGAGACCCAGTACTTC. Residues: CASSVGLAGVETQYF.

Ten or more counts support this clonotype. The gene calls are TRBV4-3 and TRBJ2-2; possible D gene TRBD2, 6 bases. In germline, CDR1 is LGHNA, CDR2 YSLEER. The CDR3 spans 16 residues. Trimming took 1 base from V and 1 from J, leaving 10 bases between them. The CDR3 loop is CASSQGAGRNTGELFF. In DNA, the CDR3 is TGCGCCAGCAGCCAAGGGGCGGGACGGAACACCGGGGAGCTGTTTTTT.

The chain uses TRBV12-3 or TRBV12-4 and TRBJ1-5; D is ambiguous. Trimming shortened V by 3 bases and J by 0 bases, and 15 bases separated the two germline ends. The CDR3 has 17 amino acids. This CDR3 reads CASSFSITEYSNQPQHF. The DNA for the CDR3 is TGTGCCAGCAGTTTTTCAATCACAGAGTATAGCAATCAGCCCCAGCATTTT.

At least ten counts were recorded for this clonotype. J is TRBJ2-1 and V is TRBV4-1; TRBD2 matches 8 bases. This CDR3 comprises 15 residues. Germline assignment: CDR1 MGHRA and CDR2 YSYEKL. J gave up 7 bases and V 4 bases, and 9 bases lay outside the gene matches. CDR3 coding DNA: TGCGCCAGCAGCCTTTCCAGCGGGAGTTCTAATGAGCAGTTCTTC. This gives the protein CASSLSSGSSNEQFF.

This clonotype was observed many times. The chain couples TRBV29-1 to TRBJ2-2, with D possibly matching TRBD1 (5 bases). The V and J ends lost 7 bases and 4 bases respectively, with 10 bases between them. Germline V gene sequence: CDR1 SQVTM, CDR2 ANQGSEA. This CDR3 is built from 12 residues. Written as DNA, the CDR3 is TGCAGCGCCAGACAGCCCACCGGGGAGCTGTTTTTT. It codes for CSARQPTGELFF.

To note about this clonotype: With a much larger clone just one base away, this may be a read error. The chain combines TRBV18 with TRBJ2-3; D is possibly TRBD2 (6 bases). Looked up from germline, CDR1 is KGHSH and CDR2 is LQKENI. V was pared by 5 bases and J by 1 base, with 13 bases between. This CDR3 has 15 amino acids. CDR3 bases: TGTGCCAGCTCAGCACGGGAGAGGGGCACAGATACGCAGTATTTT. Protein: CASSARERGTDTQYF.

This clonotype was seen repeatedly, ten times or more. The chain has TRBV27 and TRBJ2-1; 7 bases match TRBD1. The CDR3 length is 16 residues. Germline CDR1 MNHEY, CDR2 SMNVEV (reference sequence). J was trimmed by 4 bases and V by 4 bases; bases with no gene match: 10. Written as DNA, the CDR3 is TGTGCCAGCAGTTCCACCGGGACAGTCGAATACAATGAGCAGTTCTTC. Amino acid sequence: CASSSTGTVEYNEQFF.

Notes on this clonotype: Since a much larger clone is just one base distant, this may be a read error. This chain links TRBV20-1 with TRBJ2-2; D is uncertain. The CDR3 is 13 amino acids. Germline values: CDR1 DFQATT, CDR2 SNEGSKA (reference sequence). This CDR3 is CCARPAYTGELFF. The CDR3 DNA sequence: TGCTGTGCTAGACCAGCCTACACCGGGGAGCTGTTTTTT.